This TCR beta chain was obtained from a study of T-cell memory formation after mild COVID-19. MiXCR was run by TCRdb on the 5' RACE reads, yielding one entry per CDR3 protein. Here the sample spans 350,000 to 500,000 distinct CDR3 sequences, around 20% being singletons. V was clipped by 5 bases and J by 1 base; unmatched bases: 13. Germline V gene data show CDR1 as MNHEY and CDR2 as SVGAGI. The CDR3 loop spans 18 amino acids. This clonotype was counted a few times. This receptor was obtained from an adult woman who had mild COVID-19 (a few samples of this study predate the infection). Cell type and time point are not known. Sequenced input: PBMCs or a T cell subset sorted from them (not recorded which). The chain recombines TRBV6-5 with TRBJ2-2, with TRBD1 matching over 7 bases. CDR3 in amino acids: CASSKQGPLQVNTGELFF. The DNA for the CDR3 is TGTGCCAGCAGTAAACAGGGGCCCCTACAAGTGAACACCGGGGAGCTGTTTTTT.